The rows below give T cell receptor beta chains drawn from one sample of a study of blood T cell repertoires in COVID-19. Data came from immunoSEQ multiplex PCR; TCRdb stores just in-frame clones and leaves some out. The sample lists roughly 260,000 clones, about 89% occurring once. Source material: peripheral blood. All receptors come from a man aged 35-49 years who had recovered from COVID-19. Both conserved end residues are part of each CDR3. The order of the fields is J gene, clone size, V gene, D gene, CDR3 protein, CDR3 DNA. D genes are given only for firm matches. Size is omitted from some rows. Given values are once, few, many or a class for expanded clones.

j_call: TRBJ2-7
clone_size: once
v_call: TRBV19
d_call: .
cdr3_aa: CASSIDQSPGYEQYF
cdr3_nt: TGTGCCAGTAGTATAGATCAGTCCCCTGGTTACGAGCAGTACTTC

j_call: TRBJ2-3
clone_size: few
v_call: TRBV5-6
d_call: TRBD2
cdr3_aa: CASSLAGSGGKSDTQYF
cdr3_nt: TGTGCCAGCAGCTTGGCAGGTAGCGGGGGCAAATCAGATACGCAGTATTTT

j_call: TRBJ1-1
clone_size: .
v_call: TRBV18
d_call: TRBD1
cdr3_aa: CASSPSILTPGPGQKFLNTEAFF
cdr3_nt: TGTGCCAGCTCACCTTCAATTTTGACACCTGGACCGGGACAGAAGTTCCTAAACACTGAAGCTTTCTTT

j_call: TRBJ2-1
clone_size: few
v_call: TRBV11-3
d_call: .
cdr3_aa: CASSLLDRHYNEQFF
cdr3_nt: TGTGCCAGCAGCTTGCTCGACAGACACTACAATGAGCAGTTCTTC

j_call: TRBJ1-6
clone_size: .
v_call: TRBV19
d_call: .
cdr3_aa: CASSRYFRTANSPLHF
cdr3_nt: TGTGCCAGTAGTCGATACTTTAGGACAGCTAATTCACCCCTCCACTTT

j_call: TRBJ1-5
clone_size: .
v_call: TRBV15
d_call: .
cdr3_aa: CATSRDGQPQHF
cdr3_nt: TGTGCCACCAGCAGAGACGGTCAGCCCCAGCATTTT

j_call: TRBJ1-2
clone_size: .
v_call: TRBV27
d_call: .
cdr3_aa: CASSLVQGLGYGYTF
cdr3_nt: TGTGCCAGCAGTTTGGTGCAGGGGTTGGGCTATGGCTACACCTTC

j_call: TRBJ2-1
clone_size: .
v_call: TRBV19
d_call: .
cdr3_aa: CASSIGSSATNEQFF
cdr3_nt: TGTGCCAGTAGTATAGGATCTAGCGCAACCAATGAGCAGTTCTTC

j_call: TRBJ2-5
clone_size: once
v_call: TRBV5-1
d_call: TRBD2
cdr3_aa: CASSLELAGVRETQYF
cdr3_nt: TGCGCCAGCAGCTTGGAGCTAGCGGGAGTGAGAGAGACCCAGTACTTC

j_call: TRBJ2-1
clone_size: .
v_call: TRBV11-2
d_call: TRBD2
cdr3_aa: CASSLRGASGSFPINEQFF
cdr3_nt: TGTGCCAGCAGCTTACGGGGGGCTAGCGGGAGTTTCCCCATCAATGAGCAGTTCTTC

j_call: TRBJ1-2
clone_size: .
v_call: TRBV5-1
d_call: TRBD1
cdr3_aa: CASREQGYGGYTF
cdr3_nt: TGCGCCAGCAGGGAACAGGGGTACGGTGGCTACACCTTC

j_call: TRBJ2-5
clone_size: once
v_call: TRBV5-8
d_call: .
cdr3_aa: CASSLELTSLKETQYF
cdr3_nt: TGTGCCAGCAGCTTGGAGCTCACTAGCCTGAAAGAGACCCAGTACTTC

j_call: TRBJ2-5
clone_size: .
v_call: TRBV3-1/TRBV3-2
d_call: TRBD2
cdr3_aa: CASSQSGRRGETQYF
cdr3_nt: TGTGCCAGCAGCCAAAGCGGGAGGAGGGGAGAGACCCAGTACTTC

j_call: TRBJ2-3
clone_size: .
v_call: TRBV2
d_call: TRBD2
cdr3_aa: CASSPGLAGETQYF
cdr3_nt: TGTGCCAGCAGTCCCGGACTAGCGGGGGAGACGCAGTATTTT

j_call: TRBJ2-1
clone_size: .
v_call: TRBV27
d_call: TRBD2
cdr3_aa: CASRRGSTYGEQFF
cdr3_nt: TGTGCCAGCAGGCGCGGGAGCACGTACGGTGAGCAGTTCTTC

j_call: TRBJ1-1
clone_size: .
v_call: TRBV19
d_call: .
cdr3_aa: CASSPPGGWDTEAFF
cdr3_nt: TGTGCCAGTAGCCCCCCCGGGGGTTGGGACACTGAAGCTTTCTTT

j_call: TRBJ1-1
clone_size: .
v_call: TRBV12-3/TRBV12-4
d_call: .
cdr3_aa: CASSLDTYTEAFF
cdr3_nt: TGTGCCAGCAGTTTAGACACATACACTGAAGCTTTCTTT

j_call: TRBJ2-1
clone_size: .
v_call: TRBV18
d_call: TRBD2
cdr3_aa: CASSPSGGSYNEQFF
cdr3_nt: TGTGCCAGCTCACCCTCGGGGGGGTCCTACAATGAGCAGTTCTTC

j_call: TRBJ2-7
clone_size: .
v_call: TRBV5-1
d_call: .
cdr3_aa: CASSLYGGGPIEQYF
cdr3_nt: TGCGCCAGCAGCCTTTATGGGGGAGGCCCCATCGAGCAGTACTTC

j_call: TRBJ2-5
clone_size: .
v_call: TRBV7-2
d_call: .
cdr3_aa: CASSPGAQTLGLETQYF
cdr3_nt: TGTGCCAGCAGCCCAGGTGCCCAGACTCTGGGACTAGAGACCCAGTACTTC

j_call: TRBJ2-1
clone_size: .
v_call: TRBV20-1
d_call: TRBD2
cdr3_aa: CSASSGGAENEQFF
cdr3_nt: TGCAGTGCTAGTAGCGGGGGGGCTGAGAATGAGCAGTTCTTC

j_call: TRBJ1-2
clone_size: .
v_call: TRBV7-9
d_call: .
cdr3_aa: CASSLAQSDGYTF
cdr3_nt: TGTGCCAGCAGCTTAGCCCAATCGGATGGCTACACCTTC

j_call: TRBJ1-1
clone_size: few
v_call: TRBV30
d_call: .
cdr3_aa: CAWSPPRGFEPEAFF
cdr3_nt: TGTGCCTGGAGCCCCCCTCGGGGGTTTGAACCTGAAGCTTTCTTT

j_call: TRBJ1-1
clone_size: .
v_call: TRBV2
d_call: TRBD1
cdr3_aa: CASSDRGMNTEAFF
cdr3_nt: TGTGCCAGCAGTGACAGGGGGATGAACACTGAAGCTTTCTTT

j_call: TRBJ1-5
clone_size: .
v_call: TRBV9
d_call: TRBD1
cdr3_aa: CASSGGTGFGQPQHF
cdr3_nt: TGTGCCAGCAGCGGCGGGACAGGGTTCGGTCAGCCCCAGCATTTT

j_call: TRBJ2-5
clone_size: .
v_call: TRBV11-3
d_call: TRBD2
cdr3_aa: CASSSSGEETQYF
cdr3_nt: TGTGCCAGCAGCTCTAGCGGGGAAGAGACCCAGTACTTC

j_call: TRBJ2-7
clone_size: few
v_call: TRBV2
d_call: .
cdr3_aa: CASRGRGGEAYEQYF
cdr3_nt: TGTGCCAGCAGGGGGCGGGGCGGGGAAGCCTACGAGCAGTACTTC

j_call: TRBJ2-2
clone_size: .
v_call: TRBV5-6
d_call: .
cdr3_aa: CASSLGVRRELFF
cdr3_nt: TGTGCCAGCAGCTTAGGAGTGCGGCGGGAGCTGTTTTTT

j_call: TRBJ1-4
clone_size: .
v_call: TRBV7-2
d_call: .
cdr3_aa: CASSLGTHEKLFF
cdr3_nt: TGTGCCAGCAGCCTCGGGACTCACGAAAAACTGTTTTTT

j_call: TRBJ2-3
clone_size: .
v_call: TRBV11-3
d_call: .
cdr3_aa: CASSPRGSADTQYF
cdr3_nt: TGTGCCAGCAGCCCCCGGGGTTCCGCAGATACGCAGTATTTT

j_call: TRBJ1-3
clone_size: .
v_call: TRBV19
d_call: .
cdr3_aa: CASSIDSGWAGNTIYF
cdr3_nt: TGTGCCAGTAGTATAGACTCAGGCTGGGCTGGAAACACCATATATTTT

j_call: TRBJ2-1
clone_size: .
v_call: TRBV1
d_call: .
cdr3_aa: CTSSQDEGLVWFF
cdr3_nt: TGCACCAGCAGCCAAGATGAGGGACTAGTGTGGTTCTTC

j_call: TRBJ2-1
clone_size: .
v_call: TRBV19
d_call: .
cdr3_aa: CASTTRGEQFF
cdr3_nt: TGTGCCAGTACGACTAGAGGCGAGCAGTTCTTC

j_call: TRBJ1-2
clone_size: .
v_call: TRBV7-9
d_call: .
cdr3_aa: CASSSQGGTF
cdr3_nt: TGTGCCAGCAGCTCACAGGGCGGCACCTTC

j_call: TRBJ2-3
clone_size: .
v_call: TRBV27
d_call: TRBD2
cdr3_aa: CASSPGLAGGTDTQYF
cdr3_nt: TGTGCCAGCAGTCCCGGACTAGCGGGGGGTACAGATACGCAGTATTTT

j_call: TRBJ2-7
clone_size: .
v_call: TRBV15
d_call: .
cdr3_aa: CATSSTGSLSYEQYF
cdr3_nt: TGTGCCACCAGCAGCACCGGGTCCCTCTCCTACGAGCAGTACTTC

j_call: TRBJ1-1
clone_size: once
v_call: TRBV19
d_call: .
cdr3_aa: CASSMSRAGLSGAEAFF
cdr3_nt: TGTGCCAGTAGTATGTCAAGGGCAGGGCTGTCGGGCGCTGAAGCTTTCTTT

j_call: TRBJ2-3
clone_size: .
v_call: TRBV9
d_call: .
cdr3_aa: CASSNREDTQYF
cdr3_nt: TGTGCCAGCAGCAACAGGGAAGATACGCAGTATTTT

j_call: TRBJ2-5
clone_size: .
v_call: TRBV6-6
d_call: TRBD2
cdr3_aa: CASSYSGGAETQYF
cdr3_nt: TGTGCCAGCAGTTACAGCGGGGGGGCTGAGACCCAGTACTTC

j_call: TRBJ1-3
clone_size: .
v_call: TRBV18
d_call: .
cdr3_aa: CASSPQQGSSGNTIYF
cdr3_nt: TGTGCCAGCTCACCGCAACAGGGTTCTTCTGGAAACACCATATATTTT

j_call: TRBJ2-7
clone_size: .
v_call: TRBV4-2
d_call: .
cdr3_aa: CASSQGRTYEQYF
cdr3_nt: TGTGCCAGCAGCCAAGGGAGGACCTACGAGCAGTACTTC

j_call: TRBJ1-6
clone_size: many
v_call: TRBV5-5
d_call: .
cdr3_aa: CASSLGGTSYNSPLHF
cdr3_nt: TGTGCCAGCAGCTTGGGAGGAACCTCCTATAATTCACCCCTCCACTTT

j_call: TRBJ1-2
clone_size: .
v_call: TRBV12-3/TRBV12-4
d_call: .
cdr3_aa: CASSFGRGYGYTF
cdr3_nt: TGTGCCAGCAGTTTCGGCAGGGGCTATGGCTACACCTTC

j_call: TRBJ2-5
clone_size: .
v_call: TRBV29-1
d_call: .
cdr3_aa: CSSTGLYQETQYF
cdr3_nt: TGCAGTTCTACAGGGCTGTACCAAGAGACCCAGTACTTC

j_call: TRBJ2-1
clone_size: few
v_call: TRBV20-1
d_call: .
cdr3_aa: CSASGYNEQFF
cdr3_nt: TGCAGTGCCAGCGGGTACAATGAGCAGTTCTTC

j_call: TRBJ2-1
clone_size: .
v_call: TRBV29-1
d_call: TRBD2
cdr3_aa: CSSMRASGAYNEQFF
cdr3_nt: TGCAGCAGCATGCGGGCTAGCGGAGCCTACAATGAGCAGTTCTTC

j_call: TRBJ2-2
clone_size: .
v_call: TRBV7-9
d_call: .
cdr3_aa: CASSLKAGAGELFF
cdr3_nt: TGTGCCAGCAGCTTAAAGGCGGGCGCCGGGGAGCTGTTTTTT

j_call: TRBJ2-7
clone_size: .
v_call: TRBV6-6
d_call: .
cdr3_aa: CASRPRSGGEQYF
cdr3_nt: TGTGCCAGCAGGCCCCGTTCGGGTGGCGAGCAGTACTTC

j_call: TRBJ2-3
clone_size: .
v_call: TRBV29-1
d_call: TRBD2
cdr3_aa: CSVGLAGGYTDTQYF
cdr3_nt: TGCAGCGTTGGACTAGCGGGAGGCTACACAGATACGCAGTATTTT

j_call: TRBJ1-2
clone_size: .
v_call: TRBV29-1
d_call: TRBD1
cdr3_aa: CSVRPGTGGAGGYTF
cdr3_nt: TGCAGCGTCCGTCCCGGGACAGGGGGCGCGGGTGGCTACACCTTC

j_call: TRBJ1-2
clone_size: .
v_call: TRBV2
d_call: .
cdr3_aa: CASSEREGGYTF
cdr3_nt: TGTGCCAGCAGTGAACGGGAAGGCGGCTACACCTTC

j_call: TRBJ1-6
clone_size: once
v_call: TRBV25-1
d_call: TRBD1
cdr3_aa: CASSANRGLSSPLHF
cdr3_nt: TGTGCCAGCAGCGCAAACAGGGGGCTTTCTTCACCCCTCCACTTT

j_call: TRBJ2-7
clone_size: .
v_call: TRBV19
d_call: .
cdr3_aa: CASSMGRMSYEQYF
cdr3_nt: TGTGCCAGTAGTATGGGGCGGATGTCCTACGAGCAGTACTTC

j_call: TRBJ1-2
clone_size: .
v_call: TRBV5-6
d_call: .
cdr3_aa: CASSLGQGGSYTF
cdr3_nt: TGTGCCAGCAGCTTGGGGCAGGGAGGAAGCTACACCTTC

j_call: TRBJ2-5
clone_size: many
v_call: TRBV12-3/TRBV12-4
d_call: TRBD2
cdr3_aa: CASSLSGVETQYF
cdr3_nt: TGTGCCAGCAGTTTAAGCGGGGTAGAGACCCAGTACTTC

j_call: TRBJ2-7
clone_size: .
v_call: TRBV7-2
d_call: .
cdr3_aa: CASTTRSGYEQYF
cdr3_nt: TGTGCCAGCACCACTCGTAGTGGTTACGAGCAGTACTTC

j_call: TRBJ1-1
clone_size: .
v_call: TRBV6-4
d_call: .
cdr3_aa: CASSRGWNTEAFF
cdr3_nt: TGTGCCAGCAGTCGGGGGTGGAACACTGAAGCTTTCTTT

j_call: TRBJ1-5
clone_size: .
v_call: TRBV6-2/TRBV6-3
d_call: .
cdr3_aa: CASSYSNRSGRNNQPQHF
cdr3_nt: TGTGCCAGCAGTTACTCGAACAGGAGCGGGAGAAACAATCAGCCCCAGCATTTT

j_call: TRBJ1-1
clone_size: .
v_call: TRBV29-1
d_call: .
cdr3_aa: CSVGRLGTEAFF
cdr3_nt: TGCAGCGTGGGGAGGCTGGGCACTGAAGCTTTCTTT

j_call: TRBJ1-1
clone_size: once
v_call: TRBV11-1
d_call: TRBD1
cdr3_aa: CASSHRRDRGTEAFF
cdr3_nt: TGTGCCAGCAGCCATCGTAGGGACAGGGGGACTGAAGCTTTCTTT